These 21 T cell receptor beta chains were sequenced from one sample in a study of long-term antiretroviral therapy in people with HIV. Sequencing relied on immunoSEQ assay v3.0, run at survey level. The data were produced by immunoSEQ multiplex PCR, yet TCRdb's version contains in-frame clones alone and is incomplete. The sample has roughly 16,000 clones; approximately 80% are singletons. This material consisted of unsorted PBMCs, taken 0.1 years before starting antiretroviral therapy. These receptors were taken from a man in his late teens or twenties with HIV.

This clone was counted only a few times. This rearrangement joins TRBV30 to TRBJ1-1; D is undetermined. This CDR3 is built from 13 residues. CDR1 is GTSNPN, CDR2 SVGIG, per germline (reference sequence). The V gene lost 7 bases and the J gene lost 1 base, with 13 bases spanning the gap. This chain's CDR3 is CASNRKGNTEAFF. The CDR3, as DNA: TGTGCCTCTAACCGGAAGGGGAACACTGAAGCTTTCTTT.

This chain connects TRBV5-8 to TRBJ1-5; 7 bases fit TRBD1. Germline values: CDR1 SGHTS, CDR2 YDEGEE. The CDR3 runs 18 residues. Trimming took 4 bases from V and 2 from J; bases not matched to a gene: 15. This CDR3 is CASSPWGEGGKGNQPQHF. In DNA, the CDR3 is TGTGCCAGCAGCCCATGGGGAGAAGGGGGCAAAGGCAATCAGCCCCAGCATTTT.

The CDR3 loop is CASSASLMTGSGNTIYF. The DNA for the CDR3 is TGCGCCAGCAGTGCTTCTTTGATGACAGGGTCTGGAAACACCATATATTTT. The V call is TRBV10-1, the J call TRBJ1-3; TRBD1 aligns across 7 bases. Per germline, CDR1 WNHNN and CDR2 SYGVQD (reference sequence). This CDR3 has 17 amino acids. Trimming removed 4 bases from V and 1 base from J; junction bases left unmatched: 10.

J is TRBJ2-3 and V is TRBV18; 9 bases line up with TRBD2. Germline loops: CDR1 KGHSH, CDR2 LQKENI. Trimming at V came to 1 base and at J to 0 bases, leaving 5 bases not matched to a gene. CDR3 length equals 17 residues. As DNA, the CDR3 is TGTGCCAGCTCACCACTAATAGCGGGAGAGAGCACAGATACGCAGTATTTT. Translating it yields CASSPLIAGESTDTQYF.

Here the CDR3 reads CASSSGQRDTEAFF. The CDR3, as DNA: TGTGCCAGCAGTTCCGGACAGCGGGACACTGAAGCTTTCTTT. The chain recombines TRBV6-6 with TRBJ1-1; TRBD1 might be the D (6 bases). CDR1 is MNHNY and CDR2 is SVGAGI in the germline V gene (reference sequence). Trimming shortened V by 4 bases and J by 3 bases, and 12 bases separated the two germline ends. The CDR3 has 14 amino acids.

On this clone: In the same sample, other DNA sequences code for this CDR3. V gene TRBV7-3 combines with J gene TRBJ2-3; D possibly corresponds to TRBD2 (6 bases). This CDR3 comprises 14 residues. V was trimmed by 0 bases and J by 5 bases, leaving 9 bases between them. Germline V gives CDR1 SGHTA, CDR2 FQGTGA. CDR3 bases: TGTGCCAGCAGCTTAACGGGAGGAGGAGATACGCAGTATTTT. Translating gives CASSLTGGGDTQYF. Using reference TRBV7-3 and TRBJ2-3 for the parts outside the CDR3, the full variable domain is GAGVSQTPSNKVTEKGKYVELRCDPISGHTALYWYRQSLGQGPEFLIYFQGTGAADDSGLPNDRFFAVRPEGSVSTLKIQRTERGDSAVYLCASSLTGGGDTQYFGPGTRLTVL.

The rearrangement uses TRBV7-3 and TRBJ2-6, with 7 nucleotides matching TRBD1. Germline V gives CDR1 SGHTA, CDR2 FQGTGA. V lost 3 bases and J lost 0; bases outside the gene matches: 5. This CDR3 is 17 amino acids long. CDR3 region: CASSFRGTSSGANVLTF. The CDR3 DNA reads TGTGCCAGCAGCTTCAGGGGGACGAGCTCTGGGGCCAACGTCCTGACTTTC.

This clone turned up a few times. The chain is built from TRBV6-5 and TRBJ2-7, with 7 bases fitting TRBD2. The germline gives CDR1 MNHEY, CDR2 SVGAGI. J was trimmed by 5 bases and V by 2 bases; bases with no gene match: 12. The CDR3 covers 16 residues. Written as DNA, the CDR3 is TGTGCCAGCAGTTACGGTTCGGGGGAGGGTGGGCACGAGCAGTACTTC. Its translation: CASSYGSGEGGHEQYF.

The rearrangement joins TRBV5-8 to TRBJ2-6, with D uncertain. The V gene's germline CDR1 is SGHTS and CDR2 YDEGEE. This CDR3 spans 15 amino acids. Trimming shortened V by 0 bases and J by 0 bases, and 4 bases separated the two germline ends. The CDR3 loop is CASSLGISGANVLTF. DNA for the CDR3: TGTGCCAGCAGCTTGGGTATCTCTGGGGCCAACGTCCTGACTTTC.

Turning to this clone: The junction and the germline gene differ at one end; a read error may be behind it. The same CDR3 arises from other DNA sequences in this sample as well. In DNA, the CDR3 is TGCGCCAGTAGCCCAAGTAGGACAGGTTCGGGCACTGAAGCTTTCTTT. Protein: CASSPSRTGSGTEAFF. The V call is TRBV4-1, the J call TRBJ1-1; 7 bases fit TRBD1. Germline lookup yields CDR1 MGHRA and CDR2 YSYEKL. This CDR3 comprises 16 residues.

This clone was detected a few times. This rearrangement joins TRBV28 to TRBJ1-3; D remains ambiguous. Trimming stripped 5 bases from V and 10 bases from J, with 12 bases between. Germline CDR1 reads MDHEN; CDR2 reads SYDVKM. The CDR3 length is 12 residues. As DNA, the CDR3 is TGTGCCAGCAGTAACGAGGCGGTAACCATATATTTT. It translates to CASSNEAVTIYF.

The chain is built from TRBV9 and TRBJ2-1; D is unclear. Germline V gene sequence: CDR1 SGDLS, CDR2 YYNGEE. Trimming pared 2 bases from V and 3 bases from J, leaving 3 bases between. This CDR3 has 12 residues. CDR3 bases: TGTGCCAGCAGCGTTGGCTACAATGAGCAGTTCTTC. Translation gives CASSVGYNEQFF.

The J gene is TRBJ2-7, the V gene TRBV7-9; D possibly matches TRBD1 or TRBD2 (5 bases each). The CDR3 has 15 amino acids. V was cut by 1 base and J by 12 bases, with 22 bases left in between. CDR1 is SEHNR, CDR2 FQNEAQ, per germline (reference sequence). The CDR3, as DNA: TGTGCCAGCAGCTTAGTTGGGGACGGTCCTCCTCAGCGGTACTTC. The encoded protein is CASSLVGDGPPQRYF.

J is TRBJ2-7 and V is TRBV30, with TRBD1 matching 9 bases. The CDR3 extends over 15 amino acids. Germline values: CDR1 GTSNPN, CDR2 SVGIG (reference sequence). V lost 1 base to trimming and J lost 4 bases; unmatched junction nucleotides: 8. The CDR3 is CAWSEGQGIGYEQYF. CDR3 nucleotides: TGTGCCTGGAGTGAGGGACAGGGTATTGGTTACGAGCAGTACTTC. The full variable domain, in which reference TRBV30 and TRBJ2-7 provide the parts outside the CDR3, is SQTIHQWPATLVQPVGSPLSLECTVEGTSNPNLYWYRQAAGRGLQLLFYSVGIGQISSEVPQNLSASRPQDRQFILSSKKLLLSDSGFYLCAWSEGQGIGYEQYFGPGTRLTVT.

Here the CDR3 reads CASSLARGVGANVLTF. CDR3 DNA: TGTGCCAGCAGCTTAGCGAGAGGGGTTGGGGCCAACGTCCTGACTTTC. The chain has TRBV7-9 and TRBJ2-6; D tentatively fits TRBD1 or TRBD2 (5 bases each). The CDR3 runs to 16 residues. V was cut by 0 bases and J by 3 bases, with 9 bases left in between. Germline lookup yields CDR1 SEHNR and CDR2 FQNEAQ (reference sequence).

The chain uses TRBV7-2 and TRBJ2-3, with TRBD2 identical over 8 bases. This CDR3 has 17 amino acids. V lost 3 bases, J lost 1 base, and 9 bases stayed unmatched. Germline-derived CDR1 and CDR2 are SGHTA and FQGNSA. The CDR3 nucleotides read TGTGCCAGCAGCTTTCCAGCGGCACTAGCGGGCACAGATACGCAGTATTTT. Its translation is CASSFPAALAGTDTQYF.

The gene calls are TRBV4-3 and TRBJ2-6, with D possibly matching TRBD1 (6 bases). V was trimmed by 1 base and J by 4 bases, leaving 8 bases between them. This CDR3 is 15 amino acids long. The germline gives CDR1 LGHNA, CDR2 YSLEER. The CDR3, as DNA: TGCGCCAGCAGCCAAGGGACAGCCGGGGCCAACGTCCTGACTTTC. As protein: CASSQGTAGANVLTF.

The chain combines TRBV15 with TRBJ1-6; tentative D call: TRBD1 (5 bases). Trimming took 1 base from V and 9 from J, leaving 13 bases between them. Germline V gene lookup returns CDR1 LNHNV and CDR2 YYDKDF (reference sequence). The CDR3 is made up of 15 amino acids. CDR3 region: CATSRGAGPGSPLHF. CDR3 in DNA: TGTGCCACCAGCAGAGGGGCGGGACCGGGTTCACCCCTCCACTTT.

This chain links TRBV30 with TRBJ1-2; 8 bases line up with TRBD1. Unmatched junction bases numbered 5, after V lost 1 base and J lost 4 bases. The CDR3 is 14 amino acids. Germline V gene data show CDR1 as GTSNPN and CDR2 as SVGIG (reference sequence). DNA for the CDR3: TGTGCCTGGAGTGACTTCCAGGGGGCCTATGGCTACACCTTC. Translated: CAWSDFQGAYGYTF.

V and J are TRBV2 and TRBJ2-2; possible D gene TRBD2, 6 bases. CDR1 SNHLY and CDR2 FYNNEI come from the germline V gene. Trimming took off 4 bases at V and 0 bases at J, with 12 bases between the two ends. This CDR3 comprises 16 residues. The CDR3 coding sequence is TGTGCCAGCAGTGGCCTCGGGACTCCGAACACCGGGGAGCTGTTTTTT. Its protein product is CASSGLGTPNTGELFF. Drawing the rest from reference TRBV2 and TRBJ2-2, the complete variable domain is EPEVTQTPSHQVTQMGQEVILRCVPISNHLYFYWYRQILGQKVEFLVSFYNNEISEKSEIFDDQFSVERPDGSNFTLKIRSTKLEDSAMYFCASSGLGTPNTGELFFGEGSRLTVL.

This chain connects TRBV7-6 to TRBJ2-5; 7 bases are shared with TRBD2. Germline trimming cut 4 bases from V and 2 bases from J; bases unmatched to any gene: 4. This CDR3 comprises 14 residues. Per germline, CDR1 SGHVS and CDR2 FNYEAQ. CDR3 loop: CASSYGTNQETQYF. The CDR3, as DNA: TGTGCCAGCAGCTACGGGACTAATCAAGAGACCCAGTACTTC.